Below, 26 T cell receptor beta chains from the same sample are listed, as sequenced in a study of tumor-infiltrating lymphocytes in primary liver carcinoma. Starting from approximately 470 ng of total RNA, TCR beta cDNA was produced with a primer in the constant region. Three-round nested multiplex PCR performed with slightly modified ARM-PCR produced the TCR beta libraries. The two initial PCR rounds, 9 to 11 cycles each, used TRBV1-TRBV30 forward and C-beta reverse primers. TCRdb passed the multiplex PCR reads through MiXCR, listing each CDR3 protein once. The sample carries approximately 210,000 distinct CDR3 sequences, almost 65% recorded once. Germline DNA was extracted too, while blood RNA derived from unsorted whole blood. The sequencing sample was made of peripheral blood. The receptor source for this set is a woman aged 60-70 years with primary liver carcinoma and hepatitis B virus infection.

V usage is TRBV5-5 and J usage is TRBJ1-1; D remains unclear. This CDR3 has 12 residues. V dropped 9 bases and J dropped 8 bases, with 17 bases sitting between them. The germline V gene has CDR1 SGHKS and CDR2 YYEKEE (reference sequence). CDR3 bases: TGTGCCAACAGTTTGGGAGGAAAGGAAGCTTTCTTT. Protein: CANSLGGKEAFF. Based on the CDR3 plus reference TRBV5-5 and TRBJ1-1, the full variable domain is DAGVTQSPTHLIKTRGQQVTLRCSPISGHKSVSWYQQVLGQGPQFIFQYYEKEERGRGNFPDRFSARQFPNYSSELNVNALLLGDSALYLCANSLGGKEAFFGQGTRLTVV.

The chain carries TRBV5-6 and TRBJ1-5; perhaps TRBD1 as D (5 bases). CDR1 is SGHDT and CDR2 is YYEEEE in the germline V gene. CDR3 length: 15 amino acids. V shed 4 bases and J shed 2 bases, with 13 bases lying between them. Here the CDR3 reads CASSQGFRGNQPQHF. In DNA form, the CDR3 reads TGTGCCAGCAGCCAGGGCTTCCGTGGCAATCAGCCCCAGCATTTT.

This clonotype occurred once. This chain joins TRBV11-1 and TRBJ2-4; TRBD2 aligns across 7 bases. The CDR3 sequence is 17 residues long. CDR1 is SGHAT and CDR2 is FQDESV in the germline V gene (reference sequence). With V trimmed by 3 bases and J by 2 bases, 10 bases remained unmatched. DNA of the CDR3: TGTGCCAGCAGCTTTCCCAGGACAAGCGGGACCAAAAACATTCAGTACTTC. Its protein product is CASSFPRTSGTKNIQYF.

This chain links TRBV28 with TRBJ1-2, with 9 bases matching TRBD1. Looked up from germline, CDR1 is MDHEN and CDR2 is SYDVKM. V lost 5 bases to trimming and J lost 5 bases; unmatched junction nucleotides: 6. The CDR3 contains 14 residues. The CDR3 spells CASSLQGAGYGYTF. CDR3 coding DNA: TGTGCCAGCAGTCTACAGGGGGCTGGGTATGGCTACACCTTC.

Comment on this clonotype: A much larger clonotype is one base distant, so this may be a read error. The chain links TRBV7-9 to TRBJ2-7, with TRBD2 identical over 7 bases. With 2 bases clipped from V and 6 bases from J, the junction kept 7 bases outside the gene matches. CDR1 and CDR2 from the germline V gene are SEHNR and FQNEAQ (reference sequence). The CDR3 runs 14 residues. The CDR3 DNA follows: TGTGCCAGCAGCTTAACGGGAGGCGGTGTCGAGCAGTACTTC. It encodes CASSLTGGGVEQYF. Drawing the rest from reference TRBV7-9 and TRBJ2-7, the complete variable domain is DTGVSQNPRHKITKRGQNVTFRCDPISEHNRLYWYRQTLGQGPEFLTYFQNEAQLEKSRLLSDRFSAERPKGSFSTLEIQRTEQGDSAMYLCASSLTGGGVEQYFGPGTRLTVT.

Remarks on this clonotype: This may be a read error: a much more frequent sequence differs by one nucleotide. This chain uses TRBV7-8 with TRBJ2-5; D is perhaps TRBD1 or TRBD2 (5 bases each). CDR3 length: 14 residues. Per the germline V gene, CDR1 is SGHVS and CDR2 is FQNEAQ. V lost 4 bases, J lost 2 bases, and 11 bases lay in between. CDR3 loop: CASSSGRWQETQYF. The CDR3 DNA sequence: TGTGCCAGCAGCTCAGGGAGATGGCAAGAGACCCAGTACTTC.

With regard to this clonotype: Just one base apart from a much larger clone, this may be a read error. The rearrangement joins TRBV29-1 to TRBJ2-5; no clear D. The CDR3 loop spans 11 amino acids. CDR1 and CDR2 from the germline V gene are SQVTM and ANQGSEA. The V end lost 7 bases, the J end lost 4 bases, and 10 bases lay between the germline ends. This CDR3 is CSAQPAETQYF. As DNA, the CDR3 is TGCAGCGCCCAGCCAGCAGAGACCCAGTACTTC.

This clonotype was found once. The chain is built from TRBV11-2 and TRBJ2-7; 7 bases line up with TRBD1. CDR3 size: 14 residues. V trimming: 5 bases; J trimming: 9 bases; junction bases outside the gene matches: 13. From germline, CDR1 is SGHAT and CDR2 FQNNGV. CDR3 sequence (DNA): TGTGCCAGCAGCCACCGGGACAGAGGAGGCGGGCAGTACTTC. Residues: CASSHRDRGGGQYF. Full variable domain (outside the CDR3, taken from reference TRBV11-2 and TRBJ2-7): EAGVAQSPRYKIIEKRQSVAFWCNPISGHATLYWYQQILGQGPKLLIQFQNNGVVDDSQLPKDRFSAERLKGVDSTLKIQPAKLEDSAVYLCASSHRDRGGGQYFGPGTRLTVT.

Turning to this clonotype: Just one base apart from a much larger clone, this may be a read error. This chain joins TRBV7-9 and TRBJ2-1; the D gene is possibly TRBD1 (5 bases). The CDR3 is 15 residues long. The V gene's germline CDR1 is SEHNR and CDR2 FQNEAQ (reference sequence). V was trimmed by 10 bases and J by 5 bases, leaving 21 bases between them. CDR3: CATSDSLSENNEQFF. DNA for the CDR3: TGTGCCACCAGTGACAGTTTATCCGAAAACAATGAGCAGTTCTTC.

For this clonotype: The missing conserved phenylalanine or tryptophan at the end of this CDR3 makes a read error likely. V is TRBV5-1 and J is TRBJ2-7; D is ambiguous. The germline CDR1 and CDR2 sequences are SGHRS and YFSETQ. There are 14 residues in the CDR3. Here the CDR3 DNA reads TGCACCAGCAGCGAGTATATAGGCCCCTACGAGCAGTACTGC. Translating gives CTSSEYIGPYEQYC.

The sample holds one count of this clonotype. The junction differs from germline at one of its ends, possibly a read error. The rearrangement joins TRBV11-2 to TRBJ2-5, with D perhaps TRBD1 or TRBD2 (5 bases each). Germline V lookup: CDR1 SGHAT, CDR2 FQNNGV. CDR3 length equals 13 residues. CDR3 amino acids: CTSSRGREEAQYF. DNA of the CDR3: TGTACCAGCAGCCGGGGCAGGGAAGAGGCCCAGTACTTC.

As for this clonotype: The junction departs from the called germline gene at one end, perhaps through a read error. The CDR3 DNA reads TGCAGCGTTGAAGGGTCTGTAAAAGAGACCCAATACTTC. Translating gives CSVEGSVKETQYF. V gene TRBV29-1 combines with J gene TRBJ2-5; D is undetermined. Germline CDR1 SQVTM, CDR2 ANQGSEA. The CDR3 sequence is 13 residues long.

With regard to this clonotype: One junction end does not reproduce the germline sequence, and a read error may be involved. The J gene is TRBJ1-1, the V gene TRBV7-8, with a weak D call TRBD1 (5 bases). This CDR3 spans 14 amino acids. The V gene's germline CDR1 is SGHVS and CDR2 FQNEAQ. CDR3 in amino acids: CVSSLDMGNTEAFF. The CDR3 region has the DNA TGTGTCAGCAGCTTGGACATGGGGAACACTGAAGCTTTCTTT. Based on the CDR3 plus reference TRBV7-8 and TRBJ1-1, the full variable domain is GAGVSQSPRYKVAKRGQDVALRCDPISGHVSLFWYQQALGQGPEFLTYFQNEAQLDKSGLPSDRFFAERPEGSVSTLKIQRTQQEDSAVYLCVSSLDMGNTEAFFGQGTRLTVV.

This clonotype occurred many times. This chain uses TRBV4-2 with TRBJ2-1, with 10 bases aligning to TRBD2. Per the germline V gene, CDR1 is LGHNA and CDR2 is YNFKEQ. CDR3 length: 16 residues. J was trimmed by 12 bases and V by 2 bases; bases with no gene match: 13. The chain's CDR3 is CASSQPLAGESVRQFF. In DNA form, the CDR3 reads TGTGCCAGCAGCCAACCCCTAGCGGGAGAAAGCGTGAGGCAGTTCTTC.

As for this clonotype: One end of the junction fails to match germline, which may point to a read error. CDR3 DNA: TGCAGCGTTAACCTTTTGGGGGGACAGAAAAACACTGATGCTTTCTTT. Residues: CSVNLLGGQKNTDAFF. V is TRBV29-1 and J is TRBJ1-1; the match to TRBD1 covers 7 bases. CDR1 is SQVTM and CDR2 is ANQGSEA in the germline V gene. This CDR3 region has 16 residues.

About this clonotype: One base away lies a much larger clone, so this may be a sequencing read error. The genes are TRBV6-1 and TRBJ1-4, with D uncertain. This CDR3 contains 17 residues. Germline CDR1 reads MNHNS; CDR2 reads SASEGT. Here the CDR3 DNA reads TGTGCCACCAGTGCCCCTTTTTCGGCACAGACTAATGAAAAACTGTTTTTT. It translates to CATSAPFSAQTNEKLFF.

This clonotype has ten or more counts. The chain joins TRBV28 to TRBJ1-3; perhaps TRBD1 as D (6 bases). V was shortened by 2 bases and J by 4 bases, with 12 bases between the two germline ends. CDR3 length: 15 amino acids. The germline V gene encodes CDR1 MDHEN and CDR2 SYDVKM. CDR3 bases: TGTGCCAGCAGTTTAAGCGCGGGGGCAGGAAACACCATATATTTT. Amino acid sequence: CASSLSAGAGNTIYF.

The sample holds one count of this clonotype. One end of the junction is discordant with germline, which a read error may explain. The chain joins TRBV11-2 to TRBJ2-1; a weak D match, TRBD2 (6 bases). The CDR3 has 19 amino acids. In germline, CDR1 is SGHAT, CDR2 FQNNGV. DNA of the CDR3: TGTACCAGCGGCAACCATCCCGTAGTCCGGGACTCGAGATACAATGAGCAGTTCTTC. Translation gives CTSGNHPVVRDSRYNEQFF.

Details on this clonotype: A much larger clone is a single base away; this may be a read error. The V and J genes are TRBV28 and TRBJ2-7; a possible D gene is TRBD2 (6 bases). This CDR3 is 15 amino acids long. V lost 8 bases and J lost 2, with 19 bases in between. CDR1 is MDHEN, CDR2 SYDVKM, per germline. The CDR3 is CASPWGRWCTYEQYF. CDR3 in DNA: TGTGCCAGCCCCTGGGGGAGGTGGTGCACCTACGAGCAGTACTTC.

The chain employs TRBV7-8 and TRBJ2-3; D remains unclear. Deletions cut 3 bases from V and 0 bases from J, with 7 bases between. Germline CDR1 and CDR2: SGHVS and FQNEAQ. The CDR3 consists of 14 residues. CDR3 residues: CASSFVSSTDTQYF. The CDR3 bases are TGTGCCAGCAGCTTCGTTAGCAGCACAGATACGCAGTATTTT.

Worth noting for this clonotype: Mismatch with germline at one junction end may stem from a read error. The V call is TRBV5-5, the J call TRBJ1-2; tentatively, D is TRBD1 (5 bases). CDR3 length: 13 amino acids. CDR1 is SGHKS, CDR2 YYEKEE, per germline (reference sequence). The DNA for the CDR3 is TGTGCCAGCAGCGGTGGACACACCTATGACTACACCTTC. Amino acids: CASSGGHTYDYTF.

This clonotype was recorded a few times. A read error may be the cause here, since a much bigger clone is one base away. The J gene is TRBJ1-3, the V gene TRBV5-6; no definite D call. The CDR3 has 16 residues. Trimming left V 1 base short and J 4 bases short, with 15 bases between. CDR1 SGHDT and CDR2 YYEEEE come from the germline V gene. CDR3 protein: CASSLRQEGFGNTIYF. CDR3 coding DNA: TGTGCCAGCAGCTTGAGGCAGGAGGGATTCGGAAACACCATATATTTT. The whole variable domain, remainder taken from reference TRBV5-6 and TRBJ1-3, is DAGVTQSPTHLIKTRGQQVTLRCSPKSGHDTVSWYQQALGQGPQFIFQYYEEEERQRGNFPDRFSGHQFPNYSSELNVNALLLGDSALYLCASSLRQEGFGNTIYFGEGSWLTVV.

For this clonotype: This CDR3 fails to terminate in the conserved phenylalanine or tryptophan, so it likely reflects a read error. The DNA is left out, because the CDR3 cannot be placed on it with certainty; the CDR3 is given as TCRdb lists it. The chain has TRBV4-2 and TRBJ1-3; TRBD1 is the table's D call, not checked against the DNA. With termini counted, the CDR3 has 17 amino acids. CDR1 LGHNA and CDR2 YNFKEQ come from the germline V gene. CDR3 loop: CASSQYGGGFTGNTIHY.

As for this clonotype: The CDR3 does not end in the conserved phenylalanine or tryptophan, so this is likely a read error. The limits of the CDR3 on the DNA are not certain, so only TCRdb's listed CDR3 is given. J is TRBJ1-4 and V is TRBV6-5. Germline V gene sequence: CDR1 MNHEY, CDR2 SVGAGI. The CDR3 extends over 14 residues, inclusive of both ends. CDR3: CASSWTATNEKPFY.

The chain couples TRBV5-1 to TRBJ2-1, with D possibly matching TRBD2 (6 bases). V lost 0 bases and J lost 6, with 19 bases in between. In germline, CDR1 is SGHRS, CDR2 YFSETQ. The CDR3 is 17 amino acids. The CDR3 is CASSLASEVAAANEQFF. CDR3 nucleotide sequence: TGCGCCAGCAGCTTGGCCTCCGAAGTAGCGGCGGCCAATGAGCAGTTCTTC. Based on the CDR3 plus reference TRBV5-1 and TRBJ2-1, the full variable domain is KAGVTQTPRYLIKTRGQQVTLSCSPISGHRSVSWYQQTPGQGLQFLFEYFSETQRNKGNFPGRFSGRQFSNSRSEMNVSTLELGDSALYLCASSLASEVAAANEQFFGPGTRLTVL.

The chain couples TRBV5-1 to TRBJ2-5; the D is unclear. The V end was cut by 1 base, the J end by 2 bases, with 9 bases between. This CDR3 is built from 14 residues. Germline V lookup: CDR1 SGHRS, CDR2 YFSETQ. CDR3 nucleotides: TGCGCCAGCAGCTTGAATCCGGGTCAAGAGACCCAGTACTTC. Protein sequence: CASSLNPGQETQYF.